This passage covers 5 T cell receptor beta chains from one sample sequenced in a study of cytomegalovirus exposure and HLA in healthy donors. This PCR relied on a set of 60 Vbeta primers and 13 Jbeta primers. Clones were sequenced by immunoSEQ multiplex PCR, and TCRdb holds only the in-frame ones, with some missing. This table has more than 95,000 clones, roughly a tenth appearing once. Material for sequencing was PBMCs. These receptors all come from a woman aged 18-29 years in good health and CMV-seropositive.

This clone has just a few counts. The CDR3 DNA follows: TGCAGCGTTGGGTGGCGAGGGTGGGTGAACACTGAAGCTTTCTTT. It yields the protein CSVGWRGWVNTEAFF. The V gene is TRBV29-1, the J gene TRBJ1-1; no definite D call. Germline V lookup: CDR1 SQVTM, CDR2 ANQGSEA. The V and J ends lost 4 bases and 0 bases respectively, with 15 bases between them. CDR3 size: 15 residues.

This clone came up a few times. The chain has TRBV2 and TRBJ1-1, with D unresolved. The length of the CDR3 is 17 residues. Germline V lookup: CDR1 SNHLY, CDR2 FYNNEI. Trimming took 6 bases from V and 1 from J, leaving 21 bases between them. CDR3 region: CASSERTSFYTNTEAFF. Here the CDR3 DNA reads TGTGCCAGCAGCGAACGGACTAGTTTCTATACGAACACTGAAGCTTTCTTT.

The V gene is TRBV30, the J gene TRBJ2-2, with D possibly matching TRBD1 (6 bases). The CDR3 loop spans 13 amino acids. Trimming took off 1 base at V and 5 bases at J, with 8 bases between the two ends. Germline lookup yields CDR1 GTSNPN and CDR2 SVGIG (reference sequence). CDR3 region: CAWSAQGTGELFF. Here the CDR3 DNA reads TGTGCCTGGAGTGCACAGGGTACCGGGGAGCTGTTTTTT.

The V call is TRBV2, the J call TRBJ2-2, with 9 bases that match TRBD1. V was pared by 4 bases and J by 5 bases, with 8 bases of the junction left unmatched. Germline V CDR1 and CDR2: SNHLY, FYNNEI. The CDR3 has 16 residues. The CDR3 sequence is CASSGGLTGGTGELFF. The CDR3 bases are TGTGCCAGCAGTGGGGGCCTGACAGGGGGAACCGGGGAGCTGTTTTTT.

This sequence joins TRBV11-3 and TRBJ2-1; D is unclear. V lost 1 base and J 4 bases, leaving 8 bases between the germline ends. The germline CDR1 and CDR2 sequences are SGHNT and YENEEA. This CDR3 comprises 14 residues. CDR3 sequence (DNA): TGTGCCAGCAGCTTAGGCGGAAGTTACAATGAGCAGTTCTTC. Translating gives CASSLGGSYNEQFF.